The rows below give T cell receptor beta chains drawn from one sample of a study of cytomegalovirus exposure and HLA in healthy donors. TCRdb keeps only in-frame clones here, not all; method: immunoSEQ multiplex PCR. The table lists around 35,000 clones, 70% to 75% of them singletons, with approximately 6.3% in the top ten. The sequencing input was PBMCs. These receptors came from a young man in good health and CMV-seronegative. The CDR3 runs from the conserved cysteine through the conserved F or W. Each record gives: CDR3 protein, CDR3 DNA, D gene, J gene, V gene, clone size. The D gene is left open where the match is weak. Only some rows state a clone size, as once, few, many or a class for expanded clones.

CASSIGLAGSHYEQYF	TGTGCCAGCAGCATCGGACTAGCGGGGTCACATTACGAGCAGTACTTC	TRBD2	TRBJ2-7	TRBV13	NA
CASSFSGIDTQYF	TGTGCCAGCAGTTTCTCAGGCATAGATACGCAGTATTTT	NA	TRBJ2-3	TRBV27	NA
CASSRTGTDYYEQYF	TGTGCCAGCAGCCGAACCGGGACAGATTACTACGAGCAGTACTTC	TRBD1	TRBJ2-7	TRBV11-2	NA
CASSEAETAADYGYTF	TGTGCCAGCAGTGAAGCTGAGACGGCTGCGGACTATGGCTACACCTTC	NA	TRBJ1-2	TRBV6-1	NA
CASSPRQGDTGELFF	TGTGCCAGCTCACCGCGGCAGGGGGACACCGGGGAGCTGTTTTTT	TRBD1	TRBJ2-2	TRBV18	NA
CASSLHREGLGETQYF	TGTGCCAGCAGCCTTCACCGGGAGGGGCTAGGGGAGACCCAGTACTTC	TRBD2	TRBJ2-5	TRBV7-8	NA
CASSLRGAGREQYF	TGTGCCAGCAGCCTCCGGGGGGCGGGACGCGAGCAGTACTTC	NA	TRBJ2-7	TRBV5-4	once
CASRKGTNSNYGYTF	TGCGCCAGCAGGAAGGGGACAAACTCTAACTATGGCTACACCTTC	NA	TRBJ1-2	TRBV5-1	NA
CASSSGGRYEQYF	TGTGCCAGCAGTTCAGGGGGTCGATACGAGCAGTACTTC	TRBD1	TRBJ2-7	TRBV6-5	few
CASRGASKSQGYTF	TGTGCCTCCCGCGGGGCCTCAAAGTCACAAGGCTACACCTTC	NA	TRBJ1-2	TRBV5-4	NA
CASSLTGDLPYEQYF	TGCGCCAGCAGCTTGACGGGAGATCTACCCTACGAGCAGTACTTC	NA	TRBJ2-7	TRBV5-1	NA
CASSSDRGNSPLHF	TGTGCCAGCAGTTCCGACAGGGGTAATTCACCCCTCCACTTT	TRBD1	TRBJ1-6	TRBV6-5	NA
CASSNPGQGAYEQYF	TGTGCCAGTAGTAATCCGGGACAGGGGGCCTACGAGCAGTACTTC	TRBD1	TRBJ2-7	TRBV19	NA
CASSAQTGSGNTIYF	TGTGCCAGCAGCGCTCAGACAGGGTCTGGAAACACCATATATTTT	TRBD1	TRBJ1-3	TRBV9	NA
CASSLELGGYNQPQHF	TGTGCCAGCAGCTTAGAACTGGGGGGGTACAATCAGCCCCAGCATTTT	NA	TRBJ1-5	TRBV7-8	NA
CASSLAGQYTDTQYF	TGTGCCAGCAGCTTAGCGGGGCAGTACACAGATACGCAGTATTTT	NA	TRBJ2-3	TRBV7-9	NA
CASSLGGTANNEQFF	TGCGCCAGCAGCTTGGGGGGGACAGCAAACAATGAGCAGTTCTTC	TRBD1	TRBJ2-1	TRBV5-1	NA
CASSELAGVLRGETQYF	TGCGCCAGCAGCGAACTAGCGGGGGTACTCCGGGGGGAGACCCAGTACTTC	TRBD2	TRBJ2-5	TRBV5-1	NA
CSVTSGLGREQFF	TGCAGCGTAACTAGCGGGTTAGGCCGCGAGCAGTTCTTC	TRBD2	TRBJ2-1	TRBV29-1	few
CASSYSTTWNTEAFF	TGTGCCAGCAGTTACTCGACAACTTGGAACACTGAAGCTTTCTTT	NA	TRBJ1-1	TRBV6-5	NA
CASSSARTGDNEKLFF	TGTGCCAGCAGCTCCGCTCGGACAGGGGATAATGAAAAACTGTTTTTT	TRBD1	TRBJ1-4	TRBV7-9	NA
CASSQEVRASYEQYF	TGCGCCAGCAGCCAAGAGGTCAGGGCTTCCTACGAGCAGTACTTC	NA	TRBJ2-7	TRBV4-1	NA
CARRADGTECRVGPSGNTIYF	TGTGCCAGAAGAGCTGACGGGACAGAGTGCCGTGTGGGACCCTCTGGAAACACCATATATTTT	TRBD1	TRBJ1-3	TRBV5-3	few
CAISESTGQGSYEQYF	TGTGCCATCAGTGAGTCGACGGGACAGGGATCGTACGAGCAGTACTTC	TRBD1	TRBJ2-7	TRBV10-3	NA
CASTMSDISEQYF	TGTGCCAGCACCATGTCCGACATTTCCGAGCAGTACTTC	NA	TRBJ2-7	TRBV28	NA
CASSIAGGTDTQYF	TGCGCCAGCAGCATAGCGGGAGGAACAGATACGCAGTATTTT	TRBD2	TRBJ2-3	TRBV10-2	NA
CASRQGVEETQYF	TGTGCCAGCAGACAGGGTGTGGAAGAGACCCAGTACTTC	NA	TRBJ2-5	TRBV27	NA
CASSSPTGGIAGELFF	TGTGCCAGCAGCTCACCCACAGGGGGCATCGCCGGGGAGCTGTTTTTT	TRBD1	TRBJ2-2	TRBV7-3	few
CASSPGQGSYGYTF	TGTGCCAGCAGCCCAGGACAGGGGAGCTATGGCTACACCTTC	TRBD1	TRBJ1-2	TRBV5-4	NA
CASKGGEFAGELFF	TGTGCCAGCAAGGGAGGGGAATTTGCCGGGGAGCTGTTTTTT	TRBD2	TRBJ2-2	TRBV9	NA
CASSLGSGYGYPF	TGTGCCAGCAGCTTGGGAAGCGGCTATGGCTACCCCTTC	NA	TRBJ1-2	TRBV7-9	NA
CASSLAGAVDTQYF	TGTGCCAGCAGCTTAGCGGGGGCTGTTGATACGCAGTATTTT	NA	TRBJ2-3	TRBV7-8	NA
CASSNGDSSYEQYF	TGTGCCAGCAGCAACGGGGACAGCTCCTACGAGCAGTACTTC	TRBD1	TRBJ2-7	TRBV7-9	NA
CASSYPGRGTEAFF	TGTGCCAGCAGTTACCCCGGACGGGGCACTGAAGCTTTCTTT	NA	TRBJ1-1	TRBV6-5	NA
CASSDFGSSGNTIYF	TGTGCCAGCAGTGATTTCGGGAGCTCTGGAAACACCATATATTTT	NA	TRBJ1-3	TRBV6-1	NA
CASSRQAGGFYNEQFF	TGTGCCAGCAGCCGTCAAGCAGGGGGCTTCTACAATGAGCAGTTCTTC	TRBD1	TRBJ2-1	TRBV7-6	NA
CASSSQGGDAFF	TGTGCCAGCAGTTCTCAGGGGGGTGACGCTTTCTTT	TRBD1	TRBJ1-1	TRBV6-5	NA
CASTVGNSGDYGYTF	TGTGCCAGCACCGTCGGGAACTCGGGGGACTATGGCTACACCTTC	NA	TRBJ1-2	TRBV9	NA
CASRKTGGHNQPQHF	TGTGCCAGCAGAAAAACAGGGGGCCATAATCAGCCCCAGCATTTT	TRBD1	TRBJ1-5	TRBV6-1	NA
CASRVQGNYGYTF	TGTGCCAGCAGAGTACAGGGTAACTATGGCTACACCTTC	NA	TRBJ1-2	TRBV6-1	NA
CASSSTGPNTEAFF	TGTGCCAGCAGTTCTACAGGGCCGAACACTGAAGCTTTCTTT	NA	TRBJ1-1	TRBV6-5	NA
CASSLEGGGFQETQYF	TGTGCCAGCAGCTTAGAGGGCGGGGGCTTCCAAGAGACCCAGTACTTC	NA	TRBJ2-5	TRBV7-9	NA
CASSETGGAGTDTQYF	TGTGCCAGCAGTGAGACAGGGGGCGCCGGCACAGATACGCAGTATTTT	TRBD1	TRBJ2-3	TRBV6-4	NA
CASSRQGADEQYF	TGTGCCAGCAGCCGACAGGGGGCGGACGAGCAGTACTTC	TRBD1	TRBJ2-7	TRBV7-9	NA
CASSLTRGYSGNTIYF	TGTGCCAGCAGCCTTACCAGGGGATATAGTGGAAACACCATATATTTT	NA	TRBJ1-3	TRBV14	NA
CASSYAIAGVSGANVLTF	TGTGCCAGCAGCTATGCCATTGCGGGAGTATCTGGGGCCAACGTCCTGACTTTC	TRBD2	TRBJ2-6	TRBV7-8	NA
CASSKTGNQPQHF	TGTGCCAGCAGCAAGACAGGCAATCAGCCCCAGCATTTT	NA	TRBJ1-5	TRBV6-5	few
CASSLGTSGQRGNVLTF	TGTGCCAGCAGCTTAGGAACCTCCGGACAGCGCGGCAACGTCCTGACTTTC	NA	TRBJ2-6	TRBV7-8	once
CAWSVDSGKSPLHF	TGTGCCTGGAGTGTCGACTCAGGGAAATCACCCCTCCACTTT	NA	TRBJ1-6	TRBV30	NA
CASSFGTSGGEQYF	TGTGCCAGCTCCTTCGGGACTAGCGGGGGCGAGCAGTACTTC	TRBD2	TRBJ2-7	TRBV18	NA
CASTRLGQGPSNQPQHF	TGTGCCAGCACTCGTCTCGGACAGGGGCCTAGCAATCAGCCCCAGCATTTT	TRBD1	TRBJ1-5	TRBV28	NA
CASSLSWGPGQETQYF	TGTGCCAGCAGCTTAAGTTGGGGGCCGGGGCAAGAGACCCAGTACTTC	NA	TRBJ2-5	TRBV11-2	once
CASSHGLNQPQHF	TGTGCCAGCAGCCACGGTCTCAATCAGCCCCAGCATTTT	NA	TRBJ1-5	TRBV5-5	NA
CASRGTRDSPYEQYF	TGTGCCAGCAGGGGGACCCGGGACTCACCATACGAGCAGTACTTC	NA	TRBJ2-7	TRBV28	NA
CASSTAQQGEQYF	TGTGCCAGTAGCACCGCTCAACAGGGCGAGCAGTACTTC	NA	TRBJ2-7	TRBV19	once
CASRTSARTDTQYF	TGTGCAAGTCGCACTAGTGCACGCACAGATACGCAGTATTTT	NA	TRBJ2-3	TRBV12-2	NA
CSVEPLAGGTDTQYF	TGCAGCGTTGAGCCGCTTGCCGGGGGCACAGATACGCAGTATTTT	NA	TRBJ2-3	TRBV29-1	NA
CASSSRLAGGLSYEQYF	TGTGCCAGCAGCTCCCGACTAGCGGGAGGTCTCTCCTACGAGCAGTACTTC	NA	TRBJ2-7	TRBV21-1	NA
CASSQGQTGERYEQFF	TGCGCCAGCAGCCAAGGACAGACAGGGGAAAGGTATGAGCAGTTCTTC	TRBD1	TRBJ2-1	TRBV4-1	NA
CASILAGVMYF	TGTGCCAGCATTCTCGCAGGGGTTATGTACTTC	NA	TRBJ2-7	TRBV2	NA